Listed below are T cell receptor beta chains from one sample, sequenced in a study of blood T cells in healthy people across ages. TCRdb passed the 5' RACE reads through MiXCR, listing each CDR3 protein once. The repertoire consists of about 640,000 distinct CDR3 sequences, with around 54% occurring once and the leading ten covering roughly 34%. Sequencing was done on a sample of blood. Every receptor here comes from a man aged 60-69 years in good health. CDR3s include the opening cysteine and the closing phenylalanine or tryptophan. D genes are given only for firm matches. Only some rows state a clone size, as once, few, many or a class for expanded clones.

clone_size: NA; v_call: TRBV7-2; j_call: TRBJ2-5; d_call: NA; cdr3_nt: TGTGCCAGCAGCCGACATTCGGAGACCCAGTACTTC; cdr3_aa: CASSRHSETQYF
clone_size: few; v_call: TRBV18; j_call: TRBJ1-2; d_call: NA; cdr3_nt: TGTGCCAGCTCACCAGTAGGGGAAGGCGGCTATGGCTACACCTTC; cdr3_aa: CASSPVGEGGYGYTF
clone_size: NA; v_call: TRBV20-1; j_call: TRBJ2-3; d_call: TRBD2; cdr3_nt: TGCAGTGCCCCTAGCGGGGGCCCTAGCACAGATACGCAGTATTTT; cdr3_aa: CSAPSGGPSTDTQYF
clone_size: NA; v_call: TRBV28; j_call: TRBJ2-4; d_call: TRBD1; cdr3_nt: TGTGCCAGCAGTCTGGCCGGGACAGGGGGGGAAAACATTCAGTACTTC; cdr3_aa: CASSLAGTGGENIQYF
clone_size: once; v_call: TRBV10-3; j_call: TRBJ2-4; d_call: TRBD1; cdr3_nt: TGTGCCATCAGTGAAAACCAGGGGGCGGGCGAAAAGAACATTCAGTACTTC; cdr3_aa: CAISENQGAGEKNIQYF
clone_size: few; v_call: TRBV7-2; j_call: TRBJ2-1; d_call: NA; cdr3_nt: TGTGCCAGCAGCTTAGTGGCCACCGCATTGGGCAATGAGCAGTTCTTC; cdr3_aa: CASSLVATALGNEQFF
clone_size: NA; v_call: TRBV20-1; j_call: TRBJ1-1; d_call: NA; cdr3_nt: TGCAGTGCTAGAAATTCCGGGAACACTGAAGCTTTCTTT; cdr3_aa: CSARNSGNTEAFF
clone_size: few; v_call: TRBV5-4; j_call: TRBJ2-3; d_call: NA; cdr3_nt: TGTGCCAGCAGCTTGGAGGCAGTAACAGATACGCAGTATTTT; cdr3_aa: CASSLEAVTDTQYF
clone_size: NA; v_call: TRBV6-2/TRBV6-3; j_call: TRBJ2-1; d_call: NA; cdr3_nt: TGTGCCAGCAGTGCCACTAGGGGGTCCTACAATGAGCAGTTCTTC; cdr3_aa: CASSATRGSYNEQFF
clone_size: few; v_call: TRBV4-1; j_call: TRBJ2-7; d_call: NA; cdr3_nt: TGCGCCAGCAGCCAAGGGACTCAGAGCGCCTACGAGCAGTACTTC; cdr3_aa: CASSQGTQSAYEQYF
clone_size: once; v_call: TRBV15; j_call: TRBJ2-7; d_call: NA; cdr3_nt: TGTGCCACCAGCAGAGGGGGGGAAACCTACGAGCAGTACTTC; cdr3_aa: CATSRGGETYEQYF
clone_size: NA; v_call: TRBV20-1; j_call: TRBJ2-1; d_call: TRBD2; cdr3_nt: TGCAGTGCCGGATTAGCGGGGGGCCTTTGGGGGCAGTTCTTC; cdr3_aa: CSAGLAGGLWGQFF
clone_size: NA; v_call: TRBV7-9; j_call: TRBJ2-7; d_call: NA; cdr3_nt: TGTGCCAGCAGCTTAGAACAGGGTAGCTCCGAGCAGTACTTC; cdr3_aa: CASSLEQGSSEQYF
clone_size: few; v_call: TRBV10-3; j_call: TRBJ2-5; d_call: NA; cdr3_nt: TGTGCCATCAGTGTGGGAGAGACCCAGTACTTC; cdr3_aa: CAISVGETQYF
clone_size: few; v_call: TRBV9; j_call: TRBJ2-3; d_call: NA; cdr3_nt: TGTGCCAGCAACCGGGGGGCGCAGGCAGATACGCAGTATTTT; cdr3_aa: CASNRGAQADTQYF
clone_size: few; v_call: TRBV20-1; j_call: TRBJ2-1; d_call: NA; cdr3_nt: TGCAGTGCTACGGGGGACTCCTACAATGAGCAGTTCTTC; cdr3_aa: CSATGDSYNEQFF
clone_size: NA; v_call: TRBV20-1; j_call: TRBJ2-1; d_call: TRBD2; cdr3_nt: TGCAGTGCTAAGACTAGCGGGGGATACAATGAGCAGTTCTTC; cdr3_aa: CSAKTSGGYNEQFF
clone_size: NA; v_call: TRBV27; j_call: TRBJ2-5; d_call: NA; cdr3_nt: TGTGCCAGCAGCCGTCAGGACTCTGCCTTGTGGACCCAGTACTTC; cdr3_aa: CASSRQDSALWTQYF
clone_size: NA; v_call: TRBV4-2; j_call: TRBJ2-3; d_call: TRBD2; cdr3_nt: TGTGCCAGCAGCCAAGTGGGGCCGACTAGCGGCACAGATACGCAGTATTTT; cdr3_aa: CASSQVGPTSGTDTQYF
clone_size: once; v_call: TRBV11-2; j_call: TRBJ2-5; d_call: NA; cdr3_nt: TGTGCCAGCAGCATCGTCACAGGCTTCGAGCAAGGGACCCAGTACTTC; cdr3_aa: CASSIVTGFEQGTQYF
clone_size: NA; v_call: TRBV4-2; j_call: TRBJ1-2; d_call: TRBD1; cdr3_nt: TGTGCCAGCAGCCAACACAGGGGGCAGGACTATGGCTACACCTTC; cdr3_aa: CASSQHRGQDYGYTF
clone_size: NA; v_call: TRBV7-9; j_call: TRBJ2-5; d_call: NA; cdr3_nt: TGTGCCAGCAGCTTATTAAGCGGATCCTACAATGAGCAGTACTTC; cdr3_aa: CASSLLSGSYNEQYF
clone_size: NA; v_call: TRBV5-1; j_call: TRBJ2-5; d_call: NA; cdr3_nt: TGCGCCAGCAGCTGGGGTTCCAAAGAGACCCAGTACTTC; cdr3_aa: CASSWGSKETQYF
clone_size: few; v_call: TRBV10-3; j_call: TRBJ1-1; d_call: TRBD1; cdr3_nt: TGTGCCATCAGTCCGGGACAGGGAGGCATGAACACTGAAGCTTTCTTT; cdr3_aa: CAISPGQGGMNTEAFF
clone_size: once; v_call: TRBV6-5; j_call: TRBJ2-3; d_call: TRBD2; cdr3_nt: TGTGCCAGCAGTTACGAGCCGAGCGGGAGGGGCGATACGCAGTATTTT; cdr3_aa: CASSYEPSGRGDTQYF
clone_size: NA; v_call: TRBV7-8; j_call: TRBJ1-1; d_call: NA; cdr3_nt: TGTACCAGCAGCAGGCGGGACAACACTGAAGCTTTCTTT; cdr3_aa: CTSSRRDNTEAFF
clone_size: NA; v_call: TRBV21-1; j_call: TRBJ2-5; d_call: NA; cdr3_nt: TGTGCCAGCAGCAAAAAGTGTCCCGGTGCTGAGAGTGGGAAGACCCAGTACTTC; cdr3_aa: CASSKKCPGAESGKTQYF
clone_size: NA; v_call: TRBV20-1; j_call: TRBJ1-4; d_call: NA; cdr3_nt: TGCAGTGCTAGAGTAGGGGAGGGGCAGCGTAATGAAAAACTGTTTTTT; cdr3_aa: CSARVGEGQRNEKLFF
clone_size: few; v_call: TRBV7-8; j_call: TRBJ2-5; d_call: TRBD1; cdr3_nt: TGTGCCAGCAGCACCGGACAGGCCTCCCGGGAGACCCAGTACTTC; cdr3_aa: CASSTGQASRETQYF